Described below is a single T cell receptor beta chain sequence and its context. Its antigen is not known. No CMV serostatus entry exists for this donor. The sample originates from a study of cytomegalovirus exposure and HLA in healthy donors. Overall study findings and caveats: Researchers reported in a later analysis that common viral pathogens appeared linked to several top clusters. HLA restriction was apparent for most CMV-associated TCR beta chains in a later analysis. The authors later linked a missense DCLRE1C variant to TCR beta V- and J-gene trimming.

The V gene end was trimmed by 8 bases and the J gene end by 5 bases; junction bases not matched to a gene: 12. The CDR3 is made up of 15 amino acids. In germline, CDR1 is SQVTM, CDR2 ANQGSEA. The PCR ran on 60 Vbeta and 13 Jbeta primers. This table comes from immunoSEQ multiplex PCR, and its TCRdb copy is limited to in-frame clones, with some not included. The table records 110,000 to 150,000 clones, 73% of them present only once. The chain employs TRBV29-1 and TRBJ2-1, with TRBD2 identical over 10 bases. Sequenced sample: PBMCs. This receptor was taken from a human donor in good health. CDR3 residues: CSTAGGPHTHNEQFF. As DNA, the CDR3 is TGCAGCACAGCGGGAGGGCCACACACACACAATGAGCAGTTCTTC.